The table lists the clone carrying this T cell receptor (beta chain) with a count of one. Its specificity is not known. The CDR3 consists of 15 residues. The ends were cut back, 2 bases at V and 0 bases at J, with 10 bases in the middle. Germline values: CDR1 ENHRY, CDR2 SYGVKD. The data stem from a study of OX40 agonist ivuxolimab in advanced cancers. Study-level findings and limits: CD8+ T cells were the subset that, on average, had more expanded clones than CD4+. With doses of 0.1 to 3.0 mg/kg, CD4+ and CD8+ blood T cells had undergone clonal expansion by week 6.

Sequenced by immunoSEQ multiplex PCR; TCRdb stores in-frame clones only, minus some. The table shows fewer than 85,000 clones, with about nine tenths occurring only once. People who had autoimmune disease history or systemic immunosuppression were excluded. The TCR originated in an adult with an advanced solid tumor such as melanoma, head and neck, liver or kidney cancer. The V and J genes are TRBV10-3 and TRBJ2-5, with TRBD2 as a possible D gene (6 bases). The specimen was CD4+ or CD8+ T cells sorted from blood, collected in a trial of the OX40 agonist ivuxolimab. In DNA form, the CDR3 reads TGTGCCATCAGTGAGGGAGGGTGGTACCAAGAGACCCAGTACTTC. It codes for CAISEGGWYQETQYF.